This T cell receptor beta chain was retrieved from a study of tumor-infiltrating lymphocytes in localized non-small cell lung cancer. Study-level information: Several tumor histologies, both smoking statuses, and some post-neoadjuvant chemotherapy samples were included. Findings of the study overall: Recurrence-free survival showed no association with tumor T-cell fraction. Tumors had more T cell infiltration than uninvolved lung, per TCRbeta sequencing and CD3 counts. Immunotypes IM1 and IM2 had similar TCR-derived T-cell fractions.

A note on this clone: Its antigen is currently unknown.

Germline V gene lookup returns CDR1 KGHSH and CDR2 LQKENI. The CDR3 length is 14 residues. Data came from immunoSEQ multiplex PCR; TCRdb stores just in-frame clones and leaves some out. This table has 15,000 to 20,000 clones, over 55% appearing once. The sequence came from a human donor with non-small cell lung cancer. Material: lung tumor tissue. This sequence joins TRBV18 and TRBJ2-5, with a weak D call TRBD2 (6 bases). TRBJ2-7 matches the DNA end more closely, so the J call is doubtful. Here the CDR3 reads CASSPDSGTYEQYF. Written as DNA, the CDR3 is TGTGCCAGCTCACCAGATAGCGGTACCTACGAGCAGTACTTC.